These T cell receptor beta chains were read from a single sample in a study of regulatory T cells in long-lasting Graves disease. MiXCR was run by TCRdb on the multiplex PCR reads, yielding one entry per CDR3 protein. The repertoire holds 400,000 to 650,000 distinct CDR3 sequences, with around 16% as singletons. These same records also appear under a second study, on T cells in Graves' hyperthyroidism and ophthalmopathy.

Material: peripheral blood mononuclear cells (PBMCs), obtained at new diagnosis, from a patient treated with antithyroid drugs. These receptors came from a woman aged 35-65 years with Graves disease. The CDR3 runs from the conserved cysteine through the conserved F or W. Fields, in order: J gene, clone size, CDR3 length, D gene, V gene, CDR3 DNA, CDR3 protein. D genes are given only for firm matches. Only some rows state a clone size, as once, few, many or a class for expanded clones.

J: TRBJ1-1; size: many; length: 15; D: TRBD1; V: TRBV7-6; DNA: TGTGCCAGCAGCTTCGGACAGGGCGGCCGGGCTGAAGCTTTCTTT; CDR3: CASSFGQGGRAEAFF
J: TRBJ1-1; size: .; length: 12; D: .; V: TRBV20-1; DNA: TGCAGTATCCTAGTACTTAACACTGAAGCTTTCTTT; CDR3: CSILVLNTEAFF
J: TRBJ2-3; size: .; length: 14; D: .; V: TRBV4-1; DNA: TGCGCCAGCAGCCAAGCCCAGCTGGCAGATACGCAGTATTTT; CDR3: CASSQAQLADTQYF
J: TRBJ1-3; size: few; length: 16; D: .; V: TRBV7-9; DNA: TGTGCCAGCAGCCCCCCAGGGGCAAGCTCTAGAAACACCATATATTTT; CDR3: CASSPPGASSRNTIYF
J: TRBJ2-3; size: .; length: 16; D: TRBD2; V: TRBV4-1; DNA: TGCGCCAGCAGCCAAGGGACGGGGGGGCCAACAGATACGCAGTATTTT; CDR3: CASSQGTGGPTDTQYF
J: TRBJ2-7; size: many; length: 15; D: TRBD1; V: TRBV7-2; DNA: TGTGCCAGCAGCTCAGCAGGACAGGCCTCCTACGAGCAGTACTTC; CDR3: CASSSAGQASYEQYF
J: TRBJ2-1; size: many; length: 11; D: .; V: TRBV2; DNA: TGTGCCAGCGGCACAACGGATGAGCAGTTCTTC; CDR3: CASGTTDEQFF
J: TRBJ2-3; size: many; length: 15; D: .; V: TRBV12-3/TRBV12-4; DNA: TGTGCCAGCAGTTTAGCCGGGCCCCGGGGAGATACGCAGTATTTT; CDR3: CASSLAGPRGDTQYF
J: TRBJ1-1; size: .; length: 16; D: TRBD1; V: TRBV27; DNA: TGTGCCAGCAGTTTAGGGTTAGGGGGCGTTAACACTGAAGCTTTCTTT; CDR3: CASSLGLGGVNTEAFF
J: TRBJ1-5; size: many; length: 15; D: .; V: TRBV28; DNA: TGTGCCAGCAGTTCCCCCGAGACACCAAATCAGCCCCAGCATTTT; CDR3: CASSSPETPNQPQHF
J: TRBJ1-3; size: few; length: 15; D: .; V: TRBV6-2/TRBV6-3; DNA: TGTGCCAGCAGCCCCGGGACGGGGAGTGAAAACACCATATATTTT; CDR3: CASSPGTGSENTIYF
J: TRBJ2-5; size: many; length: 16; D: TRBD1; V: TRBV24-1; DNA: TGTGCCACCAGTGATTTGGACAGGGGGTACCAAGAGACCCAGTACTTC; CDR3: CATSDLDRGYQETQYF
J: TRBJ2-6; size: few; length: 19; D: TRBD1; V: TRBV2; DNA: TGTGCCAGCAGTGAAGCGCTTGTGACAGGGGGCTCTGGGGCCAACGTCCTGACTTTC; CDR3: CASSEALVTGGSGANVLTF
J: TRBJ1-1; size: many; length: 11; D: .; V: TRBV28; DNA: TGTGCCAGCAGCGCCTCCACTGAAGCTTTCTTT; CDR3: CASSASTEAFF
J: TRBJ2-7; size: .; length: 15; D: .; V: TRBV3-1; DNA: TGTGCCAGCAGCCAAGTAGACGGAACCTCCTACGAGCAGTACTTC; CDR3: CASSQVDGTSYEQYF
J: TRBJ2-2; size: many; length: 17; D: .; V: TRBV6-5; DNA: TGTGCCAGCAGTTACTCGTATCGGGGCGCGAACACCGGGGAGCTGTTTTTT; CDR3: CASSYSYRGANTGELFF
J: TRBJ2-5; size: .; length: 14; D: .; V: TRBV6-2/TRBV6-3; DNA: TGTGCCAGCAGTGTACCGACTGGGCGAGAGACCCAGTACTTC; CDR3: CASSVPTGRETQYF
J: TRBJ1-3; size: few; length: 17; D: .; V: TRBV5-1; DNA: TGCGCCAGCAGCTTGCTACCCGGCAGCCCTTCTGGAAACACCATATATTTT; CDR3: CASSLLPGSPSGNTIYF
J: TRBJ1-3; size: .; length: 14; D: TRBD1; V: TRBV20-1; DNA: TGCAGTGCTAAGGGACAGAACTCTGGAAACACCATATATTTT; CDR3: CSAKGQNSGNTIYF
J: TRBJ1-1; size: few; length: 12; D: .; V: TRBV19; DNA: TGTGCCAGTAGTATAAGGGGGGGCAGAGCTTTCTTT; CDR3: CASSIRGGRAFF
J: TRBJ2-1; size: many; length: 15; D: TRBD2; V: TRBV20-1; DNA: TGCAGTGCTAGATCCGGGACTAGCAGCGACAATGAGCAGTTCTTC; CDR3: CSARSGTSSDNEQFF
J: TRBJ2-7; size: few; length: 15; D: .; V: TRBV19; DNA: TGTGCCAGTAGTATAGATGAAACACCAAGGTACGAGCAGTACTTC; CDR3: CASSIDETPRYEQYF
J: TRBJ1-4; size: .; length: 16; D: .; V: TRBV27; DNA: TGTGCCAGCAGCCTCAAGCCCGGGACGGTAAATGAAAAACTGTTTTTT; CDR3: CASSLKPGTVNEKLFF
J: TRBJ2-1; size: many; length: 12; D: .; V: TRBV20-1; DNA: TGCAGTGCTAGATTCCTAGCGACTGAGCAGTTCTTC; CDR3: CSARFLATEQFF
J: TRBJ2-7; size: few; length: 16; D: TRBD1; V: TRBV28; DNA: TGTGCCAGCAGCCTCGTTACCGGGACAGCCTCCTACGAGCAGTACTTC; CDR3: CASSLVTGTASYEQYF
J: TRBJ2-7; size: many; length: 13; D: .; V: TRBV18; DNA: TGTGCCAGCTCACCCCACCCTTCCTACGAGCAGTACTTC; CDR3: CASSPHPSYEQYF
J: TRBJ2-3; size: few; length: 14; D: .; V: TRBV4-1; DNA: TGCGCCAGCAGCCAAGAACGGGTAACAGATACGCAGTATTTT; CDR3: CASSQERVTDTQYF
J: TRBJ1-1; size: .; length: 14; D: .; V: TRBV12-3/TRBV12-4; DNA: TGTGCCAGCACTCTCGTGGGGGGGAACACTGAAGCTTTCTTT; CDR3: CASTLVGGNTEAFF
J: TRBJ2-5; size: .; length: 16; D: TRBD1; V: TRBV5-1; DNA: TGCGCCAGCAGCTTGGTGTCAGGGGGCAGCCAAGAGACCCAGTACTTC; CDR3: CASSLVSGGSQETQYF
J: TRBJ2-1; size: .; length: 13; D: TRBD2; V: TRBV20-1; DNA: TGCAGTGCTAGCGGGGGGGCCCTCAATGAGCAGTTCTTC; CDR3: CSASGGALNEQFF
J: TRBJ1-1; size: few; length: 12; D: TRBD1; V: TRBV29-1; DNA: TGCAGCGGGGGGACAGGGATGGGTGAAGCTTTCTTT; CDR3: CSGGTGMGEAFF
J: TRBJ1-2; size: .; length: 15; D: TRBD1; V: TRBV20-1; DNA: TGCAGTGCTTTGGCGGGGACAGCGAGTAACTATGGCTACACCTTC; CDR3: CSALAGTASNYGYTF
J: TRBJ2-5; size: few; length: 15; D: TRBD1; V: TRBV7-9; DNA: TGTGCCAGCAGCGAGACAGGGGGCACTGGAGAGACCCAGTACTTC; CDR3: CASSETGGTGETQYF
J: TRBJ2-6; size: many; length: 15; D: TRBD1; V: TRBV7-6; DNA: TGTGCCAGCAGCGGACAGGACTCTGGGGCCAACGTCCTGACTTTC; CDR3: CASSGQDSGANVLTF
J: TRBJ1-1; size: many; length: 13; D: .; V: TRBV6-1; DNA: TGTGCCAGCTACCGCGCGGGGAACACTGAAGCTTTCTTT; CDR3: CASYRAGNTEAFF
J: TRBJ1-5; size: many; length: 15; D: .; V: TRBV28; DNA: TGTGCCAGCAGCGGACACGGCGATGTCAATCAGCCCCAGCATTTT; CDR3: CASSGHGDVNQPQHF
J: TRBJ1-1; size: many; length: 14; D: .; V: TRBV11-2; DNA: TGTGCCAGCAGCTTAGAGCATTCCCGAACTGAAGCTTTCTTT; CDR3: CASSLEHSRTEAFF